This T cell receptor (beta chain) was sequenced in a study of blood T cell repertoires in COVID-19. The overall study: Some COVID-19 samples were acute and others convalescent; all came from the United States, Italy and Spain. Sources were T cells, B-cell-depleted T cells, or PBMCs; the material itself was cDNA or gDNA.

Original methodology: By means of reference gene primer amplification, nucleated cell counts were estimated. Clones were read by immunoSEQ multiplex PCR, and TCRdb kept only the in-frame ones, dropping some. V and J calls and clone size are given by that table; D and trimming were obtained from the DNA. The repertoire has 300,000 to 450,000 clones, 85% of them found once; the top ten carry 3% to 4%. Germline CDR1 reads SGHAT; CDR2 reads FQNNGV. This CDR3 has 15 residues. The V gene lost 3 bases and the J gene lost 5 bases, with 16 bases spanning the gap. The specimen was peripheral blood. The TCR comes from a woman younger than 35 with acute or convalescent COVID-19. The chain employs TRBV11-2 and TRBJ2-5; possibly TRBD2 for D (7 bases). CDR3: CASSFGRGPGETQYF. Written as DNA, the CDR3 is TGTGCCAGCAGCTTTGGGCGGGGGCCGGGGGAGACCCAGTACTTC.